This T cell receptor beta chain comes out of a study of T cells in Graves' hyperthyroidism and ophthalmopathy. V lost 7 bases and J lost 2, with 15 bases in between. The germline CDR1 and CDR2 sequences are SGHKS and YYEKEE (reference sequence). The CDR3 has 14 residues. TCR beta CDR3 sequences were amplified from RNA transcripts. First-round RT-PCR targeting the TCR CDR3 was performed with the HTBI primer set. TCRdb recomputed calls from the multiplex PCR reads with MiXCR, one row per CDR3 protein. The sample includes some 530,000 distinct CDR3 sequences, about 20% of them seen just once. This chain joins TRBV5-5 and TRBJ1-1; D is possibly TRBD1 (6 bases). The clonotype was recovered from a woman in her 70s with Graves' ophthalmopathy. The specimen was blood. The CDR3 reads CASSPWGRNTEAFF. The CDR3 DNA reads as TGTGCCAGCTCGCCCTGGGGGCGTAACACTGAAGCTTTCTTT.